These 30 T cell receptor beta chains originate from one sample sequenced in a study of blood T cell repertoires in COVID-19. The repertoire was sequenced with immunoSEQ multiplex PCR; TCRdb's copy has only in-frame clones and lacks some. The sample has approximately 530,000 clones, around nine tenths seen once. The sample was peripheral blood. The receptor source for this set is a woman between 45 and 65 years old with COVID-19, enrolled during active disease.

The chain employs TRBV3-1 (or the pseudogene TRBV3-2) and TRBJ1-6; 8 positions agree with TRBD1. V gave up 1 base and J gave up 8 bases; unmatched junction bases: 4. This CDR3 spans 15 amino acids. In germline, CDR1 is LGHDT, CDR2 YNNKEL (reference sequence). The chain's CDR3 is CASSQGTGSDSPLHF. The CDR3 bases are TGTGCCAGCAGCCAAGGGACAGGGTCGGATTCACCCCTCCACTTT.

The CDR3 bases are TGCGCCAGCAGCCCCGGAATGGGGGGTGAAGCTTTCTTT. It specifies CASSPGMGGEAFF. V gene TRBV4-1 combines with J gene TRBJ1-1; tentative D call: TRBD1 (5 bases). Germline CDR1 is MGHRA and CDR2 is YSYEKL. Trimming shortened V by 4 bases and J by 7 bases, and 13 bases separated the two germline ends. This CDR3 is 13 amino acids long.

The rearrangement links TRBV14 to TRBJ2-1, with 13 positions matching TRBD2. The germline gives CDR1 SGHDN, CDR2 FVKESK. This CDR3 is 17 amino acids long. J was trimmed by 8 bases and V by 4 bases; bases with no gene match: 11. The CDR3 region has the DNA TGTGCCAGCAGCCCTACTAGCGGGGGGGCCTCAGACGATGAGCAGTTCTTC. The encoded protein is CASSPTSGGASDDEQFF.

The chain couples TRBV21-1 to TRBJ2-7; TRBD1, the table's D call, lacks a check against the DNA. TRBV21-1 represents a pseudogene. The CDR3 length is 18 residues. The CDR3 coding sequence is TGTGCCAGCAGCAAAGGCGGATCGTCCTACAGGGACTCCTACGAGCAGTACTTC. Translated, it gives CASSKGGSSYRDSYEQYF.

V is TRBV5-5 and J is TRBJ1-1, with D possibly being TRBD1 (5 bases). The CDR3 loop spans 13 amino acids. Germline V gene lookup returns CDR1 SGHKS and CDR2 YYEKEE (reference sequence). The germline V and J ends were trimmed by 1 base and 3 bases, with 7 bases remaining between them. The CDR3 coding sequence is TGTGCCAGCAGCTTGACGGGGGACACTGAAGCTTTCTTT. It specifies CASSLTGDTEAFF.

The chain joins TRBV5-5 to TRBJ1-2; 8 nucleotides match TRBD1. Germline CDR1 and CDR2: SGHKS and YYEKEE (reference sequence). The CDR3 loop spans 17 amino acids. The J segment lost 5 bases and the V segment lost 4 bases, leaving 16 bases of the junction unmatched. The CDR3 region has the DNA TGTGCCAGCAGCCAGACTTACCGGACAGGGTATGATTATGGCTACACCTTC. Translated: CASSQTYRTGYDYGYTF.

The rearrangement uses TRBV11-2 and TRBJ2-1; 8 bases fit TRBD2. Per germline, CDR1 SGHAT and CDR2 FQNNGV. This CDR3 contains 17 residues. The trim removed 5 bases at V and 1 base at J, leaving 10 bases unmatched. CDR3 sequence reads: CASSTAGALYSYNEQFF. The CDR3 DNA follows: TGTGCCAGCAGCACAGCGGGGGCACTCTATTCCTACAATGAGCAGTTCTTC.

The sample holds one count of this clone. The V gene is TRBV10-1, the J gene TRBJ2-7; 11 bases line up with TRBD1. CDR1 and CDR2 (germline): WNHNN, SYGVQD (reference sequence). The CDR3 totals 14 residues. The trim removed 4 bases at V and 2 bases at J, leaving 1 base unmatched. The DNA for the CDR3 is TGCGCCAGCAGTGGGGGACAGGGGGCCTACGAGCAGTACTTC. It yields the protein CASSGGQGAYEQYF.

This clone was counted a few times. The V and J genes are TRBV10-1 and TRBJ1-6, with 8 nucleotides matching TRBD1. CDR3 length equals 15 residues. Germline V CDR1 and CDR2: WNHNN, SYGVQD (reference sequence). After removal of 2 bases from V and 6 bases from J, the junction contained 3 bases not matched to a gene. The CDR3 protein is CASSEGQGVNSPLHF. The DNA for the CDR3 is TGCGCCAGCAGTGAGGGACAGGGAGTTAATTCACCCCTCCACTTT.

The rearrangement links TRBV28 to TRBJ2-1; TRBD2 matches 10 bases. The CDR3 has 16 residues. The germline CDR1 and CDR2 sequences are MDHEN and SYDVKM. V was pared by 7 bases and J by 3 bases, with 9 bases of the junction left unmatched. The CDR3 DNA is TGTGCCAGCACATCATTAGCGGGGGGAGACTACAATGAGCAGTTCTTC. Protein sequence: CASTSLAGGDYNEQFF. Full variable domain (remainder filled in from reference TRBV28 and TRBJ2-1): DVKVTQSSRYLVKRTGEKVFLECVQDMDHENMFWYRQDPGLGLRLIYFSYDVKMKEKGDIPEGYSVSREKKERFSLILESASTNQTSMYLCASTSLAGGDYNEQFFGPGTRLTVL.

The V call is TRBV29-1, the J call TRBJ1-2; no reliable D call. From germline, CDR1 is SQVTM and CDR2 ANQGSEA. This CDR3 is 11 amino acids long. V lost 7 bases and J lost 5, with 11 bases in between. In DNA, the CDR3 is TGCAGCGGGGAGAACGCGTATGGCTACACCTTC. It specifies CSGENAYGYTF.

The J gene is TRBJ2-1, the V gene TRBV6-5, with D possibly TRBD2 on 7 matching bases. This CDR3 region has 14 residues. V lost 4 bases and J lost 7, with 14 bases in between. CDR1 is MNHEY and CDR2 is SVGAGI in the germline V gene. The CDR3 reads CASSFGGPGNEQFF. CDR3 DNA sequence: TGTGCCAGCAGTTTCGGGGGGCCGGGGAATGAGCAGTTCTTC.

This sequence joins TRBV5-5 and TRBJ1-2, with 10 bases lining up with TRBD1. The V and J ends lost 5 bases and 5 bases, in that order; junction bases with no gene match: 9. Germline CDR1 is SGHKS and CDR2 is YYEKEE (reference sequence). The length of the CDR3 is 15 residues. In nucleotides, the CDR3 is TGTGCCAGCAGGGACCCGGGACAGGGGCTTTATGGCTACACCTTC. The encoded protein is CASRDPGQGLYGYTF.

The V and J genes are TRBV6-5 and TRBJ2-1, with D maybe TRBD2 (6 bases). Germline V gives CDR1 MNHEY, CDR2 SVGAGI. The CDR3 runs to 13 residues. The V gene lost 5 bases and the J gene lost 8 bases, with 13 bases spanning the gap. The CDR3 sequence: CASSTTLAYEQFF. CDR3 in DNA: TGTGCCAGCAGTACGACTCTAGCGTATGAGCAGTTCTTC.

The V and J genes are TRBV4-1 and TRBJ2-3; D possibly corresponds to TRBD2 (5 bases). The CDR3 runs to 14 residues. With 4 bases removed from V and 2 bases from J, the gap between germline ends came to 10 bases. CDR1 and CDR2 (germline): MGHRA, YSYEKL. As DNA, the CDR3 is TGCGCCAGCAGCCTTGGACTGGCCACAGATACGCAGTATTTT. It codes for CASSLGLATDTQYF.

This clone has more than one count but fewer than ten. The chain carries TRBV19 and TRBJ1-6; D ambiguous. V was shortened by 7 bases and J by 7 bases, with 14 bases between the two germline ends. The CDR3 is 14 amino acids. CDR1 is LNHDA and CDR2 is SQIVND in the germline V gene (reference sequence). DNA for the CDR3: TGTGCCAGTATGGGGAGTCCGAGCAATTCACCCCTCCACTTT. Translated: CASMGSPSNSPLHF.

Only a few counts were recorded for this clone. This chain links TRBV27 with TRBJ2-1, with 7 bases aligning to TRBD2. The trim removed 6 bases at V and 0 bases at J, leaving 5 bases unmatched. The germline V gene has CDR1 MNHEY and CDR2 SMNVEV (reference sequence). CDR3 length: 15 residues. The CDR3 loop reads CASRAGRSSYNEQFF. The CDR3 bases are TGTGCCAGCAGAGCGGGGCGGAGCTCCTACAATGAGCAGTTCTTC.

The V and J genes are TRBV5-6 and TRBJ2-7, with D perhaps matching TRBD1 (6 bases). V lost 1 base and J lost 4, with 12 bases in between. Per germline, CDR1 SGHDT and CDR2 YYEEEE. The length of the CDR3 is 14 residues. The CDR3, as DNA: TGTGCCAGCAGCTTGTTAACAGGGTCATACGAGCAGTACTTC. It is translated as CASSLLTGSYEQYF.

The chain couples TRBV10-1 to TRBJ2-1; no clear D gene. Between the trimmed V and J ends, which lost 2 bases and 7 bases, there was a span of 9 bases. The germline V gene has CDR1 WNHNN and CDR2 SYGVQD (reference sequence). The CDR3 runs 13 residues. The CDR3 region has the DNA TGCGCCAGCAGTGAGGCCGGTTTTAATGAGCAGTTCTTC. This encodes CASSEAGFNEQFF.

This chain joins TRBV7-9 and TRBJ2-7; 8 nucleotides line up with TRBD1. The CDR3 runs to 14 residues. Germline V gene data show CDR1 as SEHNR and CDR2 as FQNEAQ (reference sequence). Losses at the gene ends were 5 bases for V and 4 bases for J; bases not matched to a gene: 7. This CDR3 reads CASSPRDRIYEQYF. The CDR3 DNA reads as TGTGCCAGCAGCCCCCGGGACAGGATTTACGAGCAGTACTTC.

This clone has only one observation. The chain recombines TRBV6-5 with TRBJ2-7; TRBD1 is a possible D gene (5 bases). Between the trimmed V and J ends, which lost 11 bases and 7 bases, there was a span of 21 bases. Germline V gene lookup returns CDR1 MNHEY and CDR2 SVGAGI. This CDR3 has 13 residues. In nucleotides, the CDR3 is TGTGCCGGCGGCCAACTCCCGACAGAGGAGCAGTACTTC. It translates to CAGGQLPTEEQYF.

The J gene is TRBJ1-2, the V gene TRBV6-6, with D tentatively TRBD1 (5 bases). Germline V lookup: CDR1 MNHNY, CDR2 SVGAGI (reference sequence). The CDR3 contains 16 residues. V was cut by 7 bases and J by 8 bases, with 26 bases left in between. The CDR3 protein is CASTQGVGSPFRGYTF. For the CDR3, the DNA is TGTGCCAGCACCCAAGGGGTGGGATCCCCTTTCCGGGGCTACACCTTC.

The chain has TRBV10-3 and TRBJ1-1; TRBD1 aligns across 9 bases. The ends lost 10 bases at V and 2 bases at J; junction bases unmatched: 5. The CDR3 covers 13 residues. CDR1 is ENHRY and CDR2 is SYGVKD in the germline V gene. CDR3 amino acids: CASSGQGNTEAFF. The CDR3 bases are TGTGCCAGCTCGGGACAGGGTAACACTGAAGCTTTCTTT.

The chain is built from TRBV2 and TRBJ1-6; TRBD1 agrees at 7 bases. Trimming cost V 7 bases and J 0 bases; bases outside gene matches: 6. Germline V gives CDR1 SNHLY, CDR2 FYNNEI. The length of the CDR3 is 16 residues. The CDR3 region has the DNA TGTGCCAGCATTGGGACAGCGAGCTCCTATAATTCACCCCTCCACTTT. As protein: CASIGTASSYNSPLHF.

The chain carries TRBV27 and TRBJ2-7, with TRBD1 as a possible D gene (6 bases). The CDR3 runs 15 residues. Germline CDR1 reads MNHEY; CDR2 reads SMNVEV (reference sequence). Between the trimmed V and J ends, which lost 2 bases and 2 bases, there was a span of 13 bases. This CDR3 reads CASSLGAQGTYEQYF. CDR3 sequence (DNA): TGTGCCAGCAGTTTAGGGGCACAGGGAACCTACGAGCAGTACTTC.

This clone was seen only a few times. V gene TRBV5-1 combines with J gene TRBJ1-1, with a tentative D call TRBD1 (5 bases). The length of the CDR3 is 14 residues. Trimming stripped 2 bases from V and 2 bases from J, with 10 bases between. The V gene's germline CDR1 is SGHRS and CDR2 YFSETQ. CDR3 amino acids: CASSFETANTEAFF. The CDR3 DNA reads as TGCGCCAGCAGCTTCGAGACAGCAAACACTGAAGCTTTCTTT.

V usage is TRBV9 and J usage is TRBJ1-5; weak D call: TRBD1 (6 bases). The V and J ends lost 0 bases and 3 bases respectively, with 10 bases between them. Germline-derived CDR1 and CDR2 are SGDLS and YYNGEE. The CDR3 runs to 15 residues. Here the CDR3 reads CASSVDGQLNQPQHF. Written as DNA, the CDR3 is TGTGCCAGCAGCGTAGATGGACAGCTCAATCAGCCCCAGCATTTT.

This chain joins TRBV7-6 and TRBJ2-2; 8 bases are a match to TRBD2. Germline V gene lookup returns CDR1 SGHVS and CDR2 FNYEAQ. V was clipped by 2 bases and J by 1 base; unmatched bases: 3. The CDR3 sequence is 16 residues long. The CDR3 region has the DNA TGTGCCAGCAGCTTATCGGCGGGGGGGAACACCGGGGAGCTGTTTTTT. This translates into CASSLSAGGNTGELFF.

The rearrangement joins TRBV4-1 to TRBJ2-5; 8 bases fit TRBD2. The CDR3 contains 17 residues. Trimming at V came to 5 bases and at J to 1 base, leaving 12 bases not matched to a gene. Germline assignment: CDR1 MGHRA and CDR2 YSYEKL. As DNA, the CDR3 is TGCGCCAGCAGCTTCCAGAAAGCGGGGGCCCCCCAAGAGACCCAGTACTTC. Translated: CASSFQKAGAPQETQYF.

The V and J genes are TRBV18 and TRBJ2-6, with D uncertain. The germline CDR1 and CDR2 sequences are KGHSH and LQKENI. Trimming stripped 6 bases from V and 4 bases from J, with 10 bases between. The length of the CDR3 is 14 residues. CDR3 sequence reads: CASSPLEGANVLTF. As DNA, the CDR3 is TGTGCCAGCTCCCCTTTAGAGGGGGCCAACGTCCTGACTTTC. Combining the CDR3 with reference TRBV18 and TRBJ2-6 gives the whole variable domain NAGVMQNPRHLVRRRGQEARLRCSPMKGHSHVYWYRQLPEEGLKFMVYLQKENIIDESGMPKERFSAEFPKEGPSILRIQQVVRGDSAAYFCASSPLEGANVLTFGAGSRLTVL.